Below are 32 T cell receptor beta chains sequenced from a single sample in a study of shared T cell receptors in the human thymus. Only in-frame clones appear in the TCRdb table, and some are missing; sequencing was by immunoSEQ multiplex PCR. In the table there are 600,000 or so clones, about 90% of which are singletons. This sample also belongs to another study, concerning human thymus T cells.

Sequenced: thymocytes. All receptors come from a boy in the first two years of life with a congenital heart defect.

Here the CDR3 reads CASSPGQGGNTIYF. The CDR3 nucleotides are TGTGCCAGCAGTCCCGGACAGGGTGGAAACACCATATATTTT. The chain links TRBV11-2 to TRBJ1-3, with 8 nucleotides matching TRBD1. Germline loops: CDR1 SGHAT, CDR2 FQNNGV. CDR3 length: 14 amino acids. The V gene end was trimmed by 6 bases and the J gene end by 3 bases; junction bases not matched to a gene: 4. The full variable domain, rest sourced from reference TRBV11-2 and TRBJ1-3, is EAGVAQSPRYKIIEKRQSVAFWCNPISGHATLYWYQQILGQGPKLLIQFQNNGVVDDSQLPKDRFSAERLKGVDSTLKIQPAKLEDSAVYLCASSPGQGGNTIYFGEGSWLTVV.

The chain carries TRBV4-3 and TRBJ2-3; TRBD1 aligns across 9 bases. CDR1 LGHNA and CDR2 YSLEER come from the germline V gene. The junction had 10 bases not matched to a gene; V was cut back by 0 bases and J by 6 bases. The CDR3 covers 17 residues. The CDR3 spells CASSQEGGQGLWDTQYF. CDR3 coding DNA: TGCGCCAGCAGCCAAGAAGGAGGACAGGGGCTCTGGGATACGCAGTATTTT.

The chain carries TRBV7-2 and TRBJ2-3; TRBD2 matches 9 bases. CDR3 length: 15 residues. Germline V gives CDR1 SGHTA, CDR2 FQGNSA. Germline trimming cut 2 bases from V and 10 bases from J; bases unmatched to any gene: 10. CDR3 coding DNA: TGTGCCAGCAGCTTAAGGTTAGCGGGAGTCCCCCCGCAGTATTTT. This sequence encodes CASSLRLAGVPPQYF.

The J gene is TRBJ2-7, the V gene TRBV27, with TRBD1 identical over 8 bases. This CDR3 spans 14 amino acids. V shed 3 bases, J shed 5 bases, and the junction held 6 bases outside the gene matches. Germline CDR1 MNHEY, CDR2 SMNVEV (reference sequence). The CDR3 DNA is TGTGCCAGCAGTTTGGGGCAGGGGGCAGACGAGCAGTACTTC. Its translation: CASSLGQGADEQYF.

The V and J genes are TRBV4-1 and TRBJ2-4, with 10 bases aligning to TRBD1. The V gene's germline CDR1 is MGHRA and CDR2 YSYEKL. J lost 2 bases, V lost 3 bases, and 4 bases had no gene match. This CDR3 is 16 amino acids long. The CDR3: CASSQPGQGTKNIQYF. The CDR3 DNA reads TGCGCCAGCAGCCAGCCGGGACAGGGGACCAAAAACATTCAGTACTTC.

This chain connects TRBV5-4 to TRBJ2-6; 10 nucleotides agree with TRBD1. Germline CDR1 and CDR2: SGHNT and YYREEE (reference sequence). V lost 0 bases and J lost 3; bases outside the gene matches: 3. The CDR3 is made up of 17 amino acids. The CDR3 spells CASSLGTGGLGANVLTF. In DNA form, the CDR3 reads TGTGCCAGCAGCTTGGGGACAGGGGGACTTGGGGCCAACGTCCTGACTTTC.

The rearrangement uses TRBV19 and TRBJ2-2; 10 bases fit TRBD2. The J segment lost 5 bases and the V segment lost 3 bases, leaving 9 bases of the junction unmatched. The CDR3 is 17 residues long. The germline V gene has CDR1 LNHDA and CDR2 SQIVND (reference sequence). The CDR3 DNA is TGTGCCAGTAGTATCCCAGCGGGGGGGCTTAAAACCGGGGAGCTGTTTTTT. Its protein product is CASSIPAGGLKTGELFF.

This rearrangement joins TRBV15 to TRBJ2-7; 7 bases line up with TRBD1. Trimming took 0 bases from V and 6 from J; bases not matched to a gene: 11. Germline V gives CDR1 LNHNV, CDR2 YYDKDF (reference sequence). The CDR3 spans 16 residues. In nucleotides, the CDR3 is TGTGCCACCAGCAGAGATGAGAATGGGCAGGGGGTCGAGCAGTACTTC. Translated, it gives CATSRDENGQGVEQYF.

This rearrangement joins TRBV10-1 to TRBJ2-7; TRBD2 matches at 11 bases. Germline loops: CDR1 WNHNN, CDR2 SYGVQD (reference sequence). The CDR3 has 16 amino acids. J gave up 3 bases and V 2 bases, and 6 bases lay outside the gene matches. The CDR3, as DNA: TGCGCCAGCAGTGAGGGACCGACTAGCGGGATCTACGAGCAGTACTTC. Its protein is CASSEGPTSGIYEQYF.

The chain employs TRBV27 and TRBJ2-4; 7 nucleotides line up with TRBD2. CDR3 length equals 14 residues. Germline values: CDR1 MNHEY, CDR2 SMNVEV (reference sequence). Trimming removed 6 bases from V and 1 base from J; junction bases left unmatched: 3. The CDR3, as DNA: TGTGCCAGCAGCAGGGAGGGGGCCAAAAACATTCAGTACTTC. It specifies CASSREGAKNIQYF.

V is TRBV10-1 and J is TRBJ2-1; TRBD1 matches at 10 bases. CDR1 is WNHNN, CDR2 SYGVQD, per germline (reference sequence). J lost 8 bases, V lost 6 bases, and 7 bases had no gene match. CDR3 size: 14 residues. The CDR3 loop reads CASRAGTGDDEQFF. CDR3 nucleotides: TGCGCCAGCAGAGCCGGGACAGGGGACGATGAGCAGTTCTTC.

The chain employs TRBV28 and TRBJ1-5, with D tentatively TRBD1 (6 bases). V lost 3 bases to trimming and J lost 4 bases, with 19 bases between them. The germline V gene has CDR1 MDHEN and CDR2 SYDVKM. The CDR3 consists of 17 residues. CDR3 sequence (DNA): TGTGCCAGCAGTTTGATGGTGACAGGCGGTGGGAATCAGCCCCAGCATTTT. Its protein is CASSLMVTGGGNQPQHF.

In this sample, this clone turned up once. The chain carries TRBV28 and TRBJ2-5; tentative D call: TRBD1 (5 bases). Trimming stripped 1 base from V and 0 bases from J, with 15 bases between. In germline, CDR1 is MDHEN, CDR2 SYDVKM. The CDR3 is 17 residues long. CDR3 bases: TGTGCCAGCAGTTTATTTTCGGCAGGGAAGTACCAAGAGACCCAGTACTTC. It is translated as CASSLFSAGKYQETQYF.

This chain joins TRBV2 and TRBJ2-7; 8 bases agree with TRBD2. The CDR3 has 19 amino acids. Per the germline V gene, CDR1 is SNHLY and CDR2 is FYNNEI. Unmatched junction bases numbered 13, after V lost 0 bases and J lost 0 bases. The CDR3 bases are TGTGCCAGCAGTGAAGCGCTCCCCCGACTAGCGCACAGCTCCTACGAGCAGTACTTC. Its protein product is CASSEALPRLAHSSYEQYF.

The chain combines TRBV10-3 with TRBJ1-1, with unresolved D. Trimming removed 0 bases from V and 1 base from J, with 12 bases in between. The CDR3 length is 16 residues. Per germline, CDR1 ENHRY and CDR2 SYGVKD. The CDR3 DNA sequence: TGTGCCATCAGTGAGTCGGAGTGGAGGCGGAACACTGAAGCTTTCTTT. Translating it yields CAISESEWRRNTEAFF.

CDR3 residues: CASSQSRGVTGTEAFF. The CDR3 region has the DNA TGCGCCAGCAGCCAGAGTCGCGGGGTTACAGGCACTGAAGCTTTCTTT. The chain carries TRBV4-3 and TRBJ1-1; perhaps TRBD1 as D (5 bases). The V end lost 3 bases, the J end lost 4 bases, and 18 bases lay between the germline ends. The CDR3 spans 16 residues. Per the germline V gene, CDR1 is LGHNA and CDR2 is YSLEER.

The rearrangement joins TRBV4-3 to TRBJ1-2, with 8 bases matching TRBD1. CDR1 and CDR2 (germline): LGHNA, YSLEER. V lost 0 bases and J lost 8; bases outside the gene matches: 8. The CDR3 spans 15 residues. This chain's CDR3 is CASSQDGTGQGGYTF. The CDR3 DNA follows: TGCGCCAGCAGCCAAGATGGGACAGGCCAGGGGGGCTACACCTTC.

The chain joins TRBV29-1 to TRBJ2-5, with 7 bases lining up with TRBD1. The CDR3 has 13 amino acids. Looked up from germline, CDR1 is SQVTM and CDR2 is ANQGSEA. V gave up 8 bases and J gave up 0 bases; unmatched junction bases: 6. The CDR3 DNA reads as TGCAGCAGGACCGGGACAGACCAAGAGACCCAGTACTTC. It codes for CSRTGTDQETQYF.

The chain carries TRBV27 and TRBJ2-3; D is ambiguous. The length of the CDR3 is 15 residues. Deletions cut 5 bases from V and 1 base from J, with 13 bases between. Per the germline V gene, CDR1 is MNHEY and CDR2 is SMNVEV (reference sequence). The CDR3 loop reads CASSPLLPRTDTQYF. Written as DNA, the CDR3 is TGTGCCAGCAGTCCCCTACTACCTCGCACAGATACGCAGTATTTT.

This clone was detected once. The chain is built from TRBV4-3 and TRBJ1-1; 8 nucleotides align to TRBD1. J lost 1 base, V lost 3 bases, and 10 bases had no gene match. The CDR3 extends over 17 amino acids. The V gene's germline CDR1 is LGHNA and CDR2 YSLEER. CDR3 residues: CASSQDDRGRKNTEAFF. In nucleotides, the CDR3 is TGCGCCAGCAGCCAGGATGACAGGGGACGAAAGAACACTGAAGCTTTCTTT.

V gene TRBV5-6 combines with J gene TRBJ2-3; TRBD2 matches at 7 bases. Per germline, CDR1 SGHDT and CDR2 YYEEEE. The CDR3 is 14 residues long. Unmatched junction bases numbered 6, after V lost 4 bases and J lost 4 bases. CDR3 loop: CASSPRGDPDTQYF. CDR3 nucleotides: TGTGCCAGCAGCCCCCGGGGGGACCCAGATACGCAGTATTTT.

The chain joins TRBV2 to TRBJ1-2; D call uncertain. CDR1 and CDR2 from the germline V gene are SNHLY and FYNNEI. The CDR3 covers 16 residues. Trimming shortened V by 9 bases and J by 0 bases, and 20 bases separated the two germline ends. CDR3 DNA sequence: TGTGCCAGGGCCCACAGAAGCCTCAGACCTAACTATGGCTACACCTTC. Translation: CARAHRSLRPNYGYTF.

J is TRBJ1-2 and V is TRBV5-8; D is uncertain. CDR3 length equals 14 residues. V dropped 3 bases and J dropped 8 bases, with 17 bases sitting between them. Per the germline V gene, CDR1 is SGHTS and CDR2 is YDEGEE. The CDR3 coding sequence is TGTGCCAGCAGCTCCCAGCACAGTTATGGAGGCTACACCTTC. Protein: CASSSQHSYGGYTF.

This sequence joins TRBV10-3 and TRBJ1-5; D gene uncertain. Trimming removed 10 bases at V and 0 bases at J, with 7 bases between. From germline, CDR1 is ENHRY and CDR2 SYGVKD. The CDR3 extends over 12 amino acids. CDR3 DNA sequence: TGTGCCAGCAACTATAGCAATCAGCCCCAGCATTTT. Its translation: CASNYSNQPQHF.

The chain has TRBV4-1 and TRBJ2-5, with D perhaps TRBD2 (6 bases). The J call is doubtful: the DNA matches TRBJ2-7 better. The CDR3 is 15 amino acids. The germline gives CDR1 MGHRA, CDR2 YSYEKL. The CDR3 spells CASSQYTSRSYEQYF. As DNA, the CDR3 is TGCGCCAGCAGCCAATACACTAGCCGATCCTACGAGCAGTACTTC.

The chain joins TRBV29-1 to TRBJ2-1; D possibly corresponds to TRBD2 (5 bases). The CDR3 consists of 15 residues. V was clipped by 0 bases and J by 5 bases, with 14 bases between them. CDR1 and CDR2 from the germline V gene are SQVTM and ANQGSEA. The CDR3 is CSVEEGEERHNEQFF. The CDR3 DNA reads as TGCAGCGTTGAAGAGGGAGAGGAAAGGCACAATGAGCAGTTCTTC.

CDR3: CASSLGDTYGYTF. CDR3 DNA sequence: TGCGCCAGCAGCCTAGGGGACACCTATGGCTACACCTTC. V usage is TRBV4-1 and J usage is TRBJ1-2; weak D call: TRBD1 (6 bases). Trimming pared 4 bases from V and 4 bases from J, leaving 10 bases between. In germline, CDR1 is MGHRA, CDR2 YSYEKL. CDR3 size: 13 residues.

The chain recombines TRBV10-3 with TRBJ1-5; TRBD1 matches 8 bases. The J segment lost 6 bases and the V segment lost 5 bases, leaving 6 bases of the junction unmatched. The germline CDR1 and CDR2 sequences are ENHRY and SYGVKD. CDR3 length equals 14 residues. The CDR3 region is CAISMTGVGQPQHF. DNA for the CDR3: TGTGCCATCAGTATGACAGGGGTTGGTCAGCCCCAGCATTTT.

This chain uses TRBV7-2 with TRBJ2-1; the match to TRBD1 covers 9 bases. V lost 1 base, J lost 7 bases, and 5 bases stayed unmatched. Per germline, CDR1 SGHTA and CDR2 FQGNSA. The CDR3 consists of 15 residues. CDR3 DNA sequence: TGTGCCAGCAGCTTAGAACAGGGGGCGCGGAATGAGCAGTTCTTC. Protein: CASSLEQGARNEQFF.

The CDR3 loop is CATSGKGASNQPQHF. CDR3 in DNA: TGTGCCACCAGCGGCAAGGGGGCCAGCAATCAGCCCCAGCATTTT. The gene calls are TRBV15 and TRBJ1-5, with 7 positions matching TRBD1. V was clipped by 5 bases and J by 1 base; unmatched bases: 5. Germline lookup yields CDR1 LNHNV and CDR2 YYDKDF (reference sequence). The CDR3 length is 15 residues.

This clone has only one observation. The chain joins TRBV6-5 to TRBJ1-3; no definite D call. The V and J ends lost 8 bases and 8 bases respectively, with 16 bases between them. The length of the CDR3 is 13 residues. The germline CDR1 and CDR2 sequences are MNHEY and SVGAGI. CDR3 sequence reads: CASGSRSGDTIYF. The CDR3 bases are TGTGCCAGCGGATCTAGGTCGGGAGACACCATATATTTT.

The V gene is TRBV7-4, the J gene TRBJ2-3, with a weak D call TRBD2 (5 bases). V was pared by 11 bases and J by 5 bases, with 17 bases between. Germline CDR1 and CDR2: SGHVT and SQSDAQ. This CDR3 region has 13 residues. The CDR3 sequence: CAVGWESGDTQYF. The CDR3 DNA reads as TGTGCCGTAGGGTGGGAGTCCGGAGATACGCAGTATTTT.